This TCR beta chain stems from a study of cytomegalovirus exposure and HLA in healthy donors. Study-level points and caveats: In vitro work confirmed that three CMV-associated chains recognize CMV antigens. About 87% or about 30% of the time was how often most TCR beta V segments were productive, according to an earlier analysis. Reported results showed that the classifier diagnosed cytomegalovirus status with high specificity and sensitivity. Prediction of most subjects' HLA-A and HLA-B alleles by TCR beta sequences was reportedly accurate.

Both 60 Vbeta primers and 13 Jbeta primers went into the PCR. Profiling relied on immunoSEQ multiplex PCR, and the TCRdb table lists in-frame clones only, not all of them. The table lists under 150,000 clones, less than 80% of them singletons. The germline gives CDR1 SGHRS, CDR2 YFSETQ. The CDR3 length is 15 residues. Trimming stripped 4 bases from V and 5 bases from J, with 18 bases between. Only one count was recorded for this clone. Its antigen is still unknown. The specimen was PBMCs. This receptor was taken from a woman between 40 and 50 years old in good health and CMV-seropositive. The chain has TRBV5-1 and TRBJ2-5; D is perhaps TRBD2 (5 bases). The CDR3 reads CASSLDLPTRETQYF. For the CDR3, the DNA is TGCGCCAGCAGCCTGGACTTACCAACTAGGGAGACCCAGTACTTC.